The entry below describes one TCR beta chain. Its antigen is as yet unknown. The sample originates from a study of T cells after yellow fever vaccination. The study, taken as a whole, reports: Detected again after the booster were most primary-vaccination clones, at almost 97% CD4 and approximately 90% CD8. The CD4 compartment and the CD8 compartment contained a small share of clonotypes in common.

Germline lookup yields CDR1 SQVTM and CDR2 ANQGSEA. This CDR3 comprises 11 residues. V was clipped by 3 bases and J by 5 bases, with 6 bases between them. UMIs and a universal primer site were added when TCR cDNA was made by 5'RACE template switching. Each CDR3 protein gets one entry after TCRdb re-called the 5' RACE reads with MiXCR. The table records hundreds of thousands of distinct CDR3 sequences, about 14% of them present only once. The sequence was obtained from a man aged 25 to 40 who received the YFV17D yellow fever vaccine. The chain couples TRBV29-1 to TRBJ2-3; D not resolved. The sequences come from PBMCs, collected on the day of the yellow fever booster vaccination. Written as DNA, the CDR3 is TGCAGCGTTGATACGGAAGATACGCAGTATTTT. Its translation: CSVDTEDTQYF.